Shown below are 8 T cell receptor beta chains from a single sample sequenced in a study of blood T cell repertoires in COVID-19. Some clones are missing from TCRdb's copy, which holds only in-frame ones; the method was immunoSEQ multiplex PCR. The data contain about 58,000 clones, roughly 84% of them seen just once; the ten biggest clones take up roughly a tenth. The sequenced material came from peripheral blood. The receptor source for this set is a man aged 45-65 years with COVID-19, enrolled during active disease.

The chain is built from TRBV27 and TRBJ1-5; 8 bases align to TRBD1. Trimming at V came to 6 bases and at J to 7 bases, leaving 2 bases not matched to a gene. CDR3 length: 12 residues. CDR1 is MNHEY and CDR2 is SMNVEV in the germline V gene (reference sequence). The CDR3 DNA is TGTGCCAGCAGACAGGGGGGACAGCCCCAGCATTTT. Amino acids: CASRQGGQPQHF.

This sequence joins TRBV2 and TRBJ2-3; 9 nucleotides line up with TRBD2. The V gene end was trimmed by 8 bases and the J gene end by 6 bases; junction bases not matched to a gene: 12. The CDR3 is made up of 15 amino acids. Germline CDR1 is SNHLY and CDR2 is FYNNEI. This CDR3 reads CASRLGLAVTDTQYF. Here the CDR3 DNA reads TGTGCCAGCCGATTGGGACTAGCCGTCACCGATACGCAGTATTTT. Based on the CDR3 plus reference TRBV2 and TRBJ2-3, the full variable domain is EPEVTQTPSHQVTQMGQEVILRCVPISNHLYFYWYRQILGQKVEFLVSFYNNEISEKSEIFDDQFSVERPDGSNFTLKIRSTKLEDSAMYFCASRLGLAVTDTQYFGPGTRLTVL.

This sequence joins TRBV30 and TRBJ2-1; the match to TRBD2 covers 9 bases. CDR1 and CDR2 from the germline V gene are GTSNPN and SVGIG (reference sequence). The V and J ends lost 3 bases and 4 bases, in that order; junction bases with no gene match: 4. The CDR3 runs to 14 residues. The CDR3 is CAWRPSGTYNEQFF. CDR3 DNA sequence: TGTGCCTGGAGGCCTAGCGGGACTTACAATGAGCAGTTCTTC. The full variable domain, in which reference TRBV30 and TRBJ2-1 provide the parts outside the CDR3, is SQTIHQWPATLVQPVGSPLSLECTVEGTSNPNLYWYRQAAGRGLQLLFYSVGIGQISSEVPQNLSASRPQDRQFILSSKKLLLSDSGFYLCAWRPSGTYNEQFFGPGTRLTVL.

In nucleotides, the CDR3 is TGCGCCAGCAGCTTGGGCGAATTTAGCGGGAGGTCCTACGAGCAGTACTTC. Its translation is CASSLGEFSGRSYEQYF. The chain recombines TRBV5-1 with TRBJ2-7; 10 nucleotides line up with TRBD2. V lost 0 bases, J lost 1 base, and 7 bases stayed unmatched. The CDR3 runs 17 residues. Germline V gene sequence: CDR1 SGHRS, CDR2 YFSETQ.

The chain carries TRBV11-2 and TRBJ2-1; 9 nucleotides line up with TRBD1. The junction had 11 bases not matched to a gene; V was cut back by 5 bases and J by 6 bases. This CDR3 spans 16 amino acids. Per the germline V gene, CDR1 is SGHAT and CDR2 is FQNNGV. The CDR3, as DNA: TGTGCCAGCAGCAAGATCACAGGGGGCACCCCCAATGAGCAGTTCTTC. Translation gives CASSKITGGTPNEQFF.

The chain couples TRBV19 to TRBJ2-7, with D possibly being TRBD1 (5 bases). This CDR3 has 15 amino acids. In germline, CDR1 is LNHDA, CDR2 SQIVND (reference sequence). V was shortened by 11 bases and J by 0 bases, with 20 bases between the two germline ends. DNA for the CDR3: TGTGCCTCTTCAGTCAACCCAGACAGCTCCTACGAGCAGTACTTC. Encoded protein: CASSVNPDSSYEQYF.

For this clone: The junction departs from the called germline gene at one end, perhaps through a read error. The V gene is TRBV24-1, the J gene TRBJ2-5; D is perhaps TRBD2 (5 bases). CDR3 length: 16 residues. Germline-derived CDR1 and CDR2 are KGHDR and SFDVKD. The CDR3 loop reads CATCDLGGGGQRTQYF. The CDR3 nucleotides are TGTGCCACCTGTGATTTGGGTGGAGGTGGGCAGCGGACCCAGTACTTC.

The chain employs TRBV6-5 and TRBJ2-1, with 10 bases identical to TRBD2. V lost 6 bases and J lost 2; bases outside the gene matches: 1. From germline, CDR1 is MNHEY and CDR2 SVGAGI. The CDR3 has 14 amino acids. CDR3 protein: CASRLAGTYNEQFF. The CDR3 DNA reads as TGTGCCAGCAGACTAGCGGGGACCTACAATGAGCAGTTCTTC.